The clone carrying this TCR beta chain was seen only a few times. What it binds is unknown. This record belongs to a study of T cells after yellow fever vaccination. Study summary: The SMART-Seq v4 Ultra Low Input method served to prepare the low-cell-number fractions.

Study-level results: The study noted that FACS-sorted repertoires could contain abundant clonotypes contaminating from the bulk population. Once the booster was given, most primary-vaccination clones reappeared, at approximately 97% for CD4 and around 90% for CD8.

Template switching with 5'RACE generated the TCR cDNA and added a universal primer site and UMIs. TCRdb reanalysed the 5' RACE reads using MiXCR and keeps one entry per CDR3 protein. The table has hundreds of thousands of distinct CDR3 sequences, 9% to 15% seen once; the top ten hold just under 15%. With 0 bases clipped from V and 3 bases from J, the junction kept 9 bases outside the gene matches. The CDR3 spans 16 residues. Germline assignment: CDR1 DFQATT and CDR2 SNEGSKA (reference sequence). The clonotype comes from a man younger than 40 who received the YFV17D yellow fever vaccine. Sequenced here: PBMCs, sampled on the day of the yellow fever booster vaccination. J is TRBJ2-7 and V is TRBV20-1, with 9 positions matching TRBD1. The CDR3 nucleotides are TGCAGTGCTAGAGATAACTTGGGGGACAGGGTCTACGAGCAGTACTTC. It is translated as CSARDNLGDRVYEQYF.